This T cell receptor beta chain appears in the sequencing data of a study of T cell changes during pregnancy in multiple sclerosis. The data were produced by immunoSEQ multiplex PCR, yet TCRdb's version contains in-frame clones alone and is incomplete. The profile shows tens of thousands of clones, roughly nine tenths of them singletons. After removal of 1 base from V and 5 bases from J, the junction contained 4 bases not matched to a gene. This CDR3 region has 14 residues. Germline CDR1 is SGHNT and CDR2 is YENEEA. The sequences come from peripheral blood, collected in the first trimester of pregnancy. The TCR originated in a female donor with multiple sclerosis, enrolled in a pregnancy study. The V call is TRBV11-3, the J call TRBJ2-7; TRBD1 matches 8 bases. The CDR3: CASSLGPGGNEQYF. The CDR3 nucleotides read TGTGCCAGCAGCTTAGGTCCAGGGGGCAACGAGCAGTACTTC.